Following are 24 T cell receptor beta chains from one sample sequenced in a study of blood T cell repertoires in COVID-19 (dated by TCRdb to 2020 to 2021). The library was made by the immunoSEQ multiplex PCR assay. Sourced from immuneACCESS, this table was stored by TCRdb with only in-frame sequences that have V and J called. A share of the clones is absent; for the studies checked, an unresolved V gene accounts for under half, and the remainder has no known explanation. This sample gives about 150,000 clones in total; 86% of them show up just once. The ten top clones hold around 4.5% of the sample. The sample taken for sequencing was PBMCs or T cells enriched from blood (not recorded which). The receptors derive from a man aged 50-59 years who had recovered from COVID-19.

The genes are TRBV27 and TRBJ1-1; 10 bases line up with TRBD1. The CDR3 runs to 14 residues. V was clipped by 4 bases and J by 4 bases; unmatched bases: 3. From germline, CDR1 is MNHEY and CDR2 SMNVEV (reference sequence). CDR3 coding DNA: TGTGCCAGCAGTTGGGGACAGGGGAGCACTGAAGCTTTCTTT. Its translation is CASSWGQGSTEAFF.

This clone is a singleton in its sample. This chain links TRBV7-5 with TRBJ2-1; the DNA was not compared with TRBD2, the D call given in the table. TRBV7-5 is noted as a pseudogene. This CDR3 spans 15 amino acids. The CDR3 DNA is TGTGCCAGAAGCTCGGTTCGGGGGGACTACAATGAGCAGTTCTTC. Translating gives CARSSVRGDYNEQFF.

The chain links TRBV7-2 to TRBJ1-3; possible D gene TRBD1, 6 bases. Germline loops: CDR1 SGHTA, CDR2 FQGNSA. This CDR3 contains 15 residues. The V end was cut by 6 bases, the J end by 4 bases, with 16 bases between. The CDR3 region has the DNA TGTGCCAGCAGACAAACAGGGTGGAGGGGAAACACCATATATTTT. Its translation is CASRQTGWRGNTIYF.

This clone was detected only once. The gene calls are TRBV5-1 and TRBJ2-3; 15 bases are a match to TRBD2. There are 22 residues in the CDR3. V lost 3 bases, J lost 1 base, and 18 bases stayed unmatched. Per the germline V gene, CDR1 is SGHRS and CDR2 is YFSETQ. CDR3 sequence (DNA): TGCGCCAGCAGCTCTGGACAGGGAAAAGGACTAGCGGGAGGGGAGGGCACAGATACGCAGTATTTT. As protein: CASSSGQGKGLAGGEGTDTQYF.

This chain uses TRBV19 with TRBJ1-6, with a possible D match to TRBD1 (5 bases). CDR3 length equals 15 residues. CDR1 is LNHDA, CDR2 SQIVND, per germline (reference sequence). V shed 1 base and J shed 7 bases, with 11 bases lying between them. Written as DNA, the CDR3 is TGTGCCAGTAGTATAGCGGGGGGAAACAATTCACCCCTCCACTTT. This encodes CASSIAGGNNSPLHF.

V gene TRBV30 combines with J gene TRBJ2-2; D is possibly TRBD1 (6 bases). Germline loops: CDR1 GTSNPN, CDR2 SVGIG (reference sequence). V was shortened by 3 bases and J by 8 bases, with 19 bases between the two germline ends. CDR3 size: 15 residues. This CDR3 reads CAWRDPPTGLGELFF. The CDR3 DNA sequence: TGTGCCTGGAGGGATCCGCCCACAGGGTTGGGGGAGCTGTTTTTT.

The chain has TRBV12-5 and TRBJ2-6; TRBD2 agrees at 14 bases. The CDR3 totals 14 residues. The J segment lost 17 bases and the V segment lost 5 bases, leaving 8 bases of the junction unmatched. CDR1 is LGHNT and CDR2 is FRNRAP in the germline V gene. The CDR3 DNA sequence: TGTGCTAGTGGTCTGGGGACTAGCGGGGGTTCCTTGACTTTC. Protein sequence: CASGLGTSGGSLTF.

This chain uses TRBV19 with TRBJ1-2; D is undetermined. Germline CDR1 is LNHDA and CDR2 is SQIVND (reference sequence). This CDR3 is built from 15 residues. The germline V and J ends were trimmed by 5 bases and 4 bases, with 17 bases remaining between them. The CDR3 loop is CASSLGRGIIYGYTF. The CDR3 coding sequence is TGTGCCAGTAGTTTAGGACGGGGAATTATCTATGGCTACACCTTC.

This clone was observed a single time. The chain carries TRBV5-4 and TRBJ2-5; TRBD2 might be the D (5 bases). CDR1 and CDR2 from the germline V gene are SGHNT and YYREEE (reference sequence). The germline V and J ends were trimmed by 4 bases and 5 bases, with 21 bases remaining between them. This CDR3 comprises 16 residues. The CDR3 region has the DNA TGTGCCAGCAGCCTAGGACTTCGGAATATAGGGGAGACCCAGTACTTC. Amino acids: CASSLGLRNIGETQYF.

CDR3 DNA: TGTGCCAGCAGCTTAGGTGCAGTCCGAGGGATGAACACTGAAGCTTTCTTT. This gives the protein CASSLGAVRGMNTEAFF. The V and J genes are TRBV7-8 and TRBJ1-1; D is undetermined. V shed 1 base and J shed 0 bases, with 15 bases lying between them. Germline lookup yields CDR1 SGHVS and CDR2 FQNEAQ. This CDR3 comprises 17 residues.

This rearrangement joins TRBV9 to TRBJ2-3; perhaps TRBD1 as D (5 bases). The V and J ends lost 0 bases and 5 bases respectively, with 13 bases between them. CDR1 and CDR2 from the germline V gene are SGDLS and YYNGEE. The length of the CDR3 is 15 residues. The CDR3 DNA is TGTGCCAGCAGCGTAGATGGTTGGGGCAAAGATACGCAGTATTTT. Translation gives CASSVDGWGKDTQYF.

This chain uses TRBV7-2 with TRBJ1-1, with a tentative D call TRBD1 (5 bases). CDR3 length: 15 residues. CDR1 SGHTA and CDR2 FQGNSA come from the germline V gene. Trimming took off 5 bases at V and 3 bases at J, with 16 bases between the two ends. For the CDR3, the DNA is TGTGCCAGCAGCCCTGGGGGGGGGAGGTACACTGAAGCTTTCTTT. Protein sequence: CASSPGGGRYTEAFF.

The J gene is TRBJ2-2, the V gene TRBV7-3; 12 nucleotides match TRBD2. J lost 3 bases, V lost 4 bases, and 9 bases had no gene match. The CDR3 totals 18 residues. Germline V gives CDR1 SGHTA, CDR2 FQGTGA. CDR3 nucleotide sequence: TGTGCCAGCAGCTCCCGGGCTAGCGGGGGGGCCGACACCGGGGAGCTGTTTTTT. Translated, it gives CASSSRASGGADTGELFF. The whole variable domain, remainder taken from reference TRBV7-3 and TRBJ2-2, is GAGVSQTPSNKVTEKGKYVELRCDPISGHTALYWYRQSLGQGPEFLIYFQGTGAADDSGLPNDRFFAVRPEGSVSTLKIQRTERGDSAVYLCASSSRASGGADTGELFFGEGSRLTVL.

V and J are TRBV5-4 and TRBJ2-3; 7 positions match TRBD2. The germline CDR1 and CDR2 sequences are SGHNT and YYREEE (reference sequence). With V trimmed by 3 bases and J by 6 bases, 13 bases remained unmatched. The CDR3 contains 16 residues. As DNA, the CDR3 is TGTGCCAGCAGCTCCCCGGGCGGGCCAGCGGGGGATACGCAGTATTTT. As protein: CASSSPGGPAGDTQYF.

The chain joins TRBV6-6 to TRBJ1-1; D remains unclear. With 4 bases removed from V and 0 bases from J, the gap between germline ends came to 3 bases. Germline V CDR1 and CDR2: MNHNY, SVGAGI (reference sequence). The CDR3 totals 12 residues. CDR3 region: CASSSMNTEAFF. In nucleotides, the CDR3 is TGTGCCAGCAGTTCCATGAACACTGAAGCTTTCTTT.

V is TRBV28 and J is TRBJ1-1, with D maybe TRBD1 (6 bases). The CDR3 has 14 amino acids. Germline V gene sequence: CDR1 MDHEN, CDR2 SYDVKM. The V end was cut by 6 bases, the J end by 8 bases, with 19 bases between. This CDR3 reads CASRAMTGTGEAFF. The CDR3 DNA sequence: TGTGCCAGCAGGGCAATGACAGGAACCGGGGAAGCTTTCTTT.

The CDR3 nucleotides read TGTGCCAGTAGACCAGGATTCATCCAGCCCCAGCATTTT. This encodes CASRPGFIQPQHF. V and J are TRBV19 and TRBJ1-5, with no clear D. The germline gives CDR1 LNHDA, CDR2 SQIVND (reference sequence). The CDR3 consists of 13 residues. Between the trimmed V and J ends, which lost 6 bases and 7 bases, there was a span of 13 bases.

The chain is built from TRBV28 and TRBJ2-7; the match to TRBD2 covers 7 bases. The CDR3 sequence is 15 residues long. CDR1 is MDHEN, CDR2 SYDVKM, per germline. V lost 3 bases and J lost 0; bases outside the gene matches: 5. Written as DNA, the CDR3 is TGTGCCAGCAGTTTTGTCGGACTAGTCTCCTACGAGCAGTACTTC. Amino acid sequence: CASSFVGLVSYEQYF.

This chain connects TRBV5-8 to TRBJ2-3, with 8 bases that match TRBD1. The CDR3 consists of 14 residues. CDR1 is SGHTS and CDR2 is YDEGEE in the germline V gene. The J segment lost 3 bases and the V segment lost 5 bases, leaving 5 bases of the junction unmatched. CDR3 sequence (DNA): TGTGCCAGCAGGTTGACAGGGGAGACAGATACGCAGTATTTT. Its translation: CASRLTGETDTQYF.

This chain connects TRBV5-8 to TRBJ1-1; possibly TRBD1 for D (5 bases). V lost 4 bases and J 0 bases, leaving 10 bases between the germline ends. Per germline, CDR1 SGHTS and CDR2 YDEGEE. The CDR3 consists of 14 residues. The CDR3 loop is CASSPRTLNTEAFF. DNA for the CDR3: TGTGCCAGCAGCCCGAGGACACTGAACACTGAAGCTTTCTTT. The full variable domain, completed using reference TRBV5-8 and TRBJ1-1, is EAGVTQSPTHLIKTRGQQATLRCSPISGHTSVYWYQQALGLGLQFLLWYDEGEERNRGNFPPRFSGRQFPNYSSELNVNALELEDSALYLCASSPRTLNTEAFFGQGTRLTVV.

V usage is TRBV4-1 and J usage is TRBJ2-3, with 7 bases matching TRBD2. The V gene end was trimmed by 1 base and the J gene end by 0 bases; junction bases not matched to a gene: 4. This CDR3 has 16 residues. Germline V gene sequence: CDR1 MGHRA, CDR2 YSYEKL. CDR3: CASSQGGSGSTDTQYF. The DNA for the CDR3 is TGCGCCAGCAGCCAAGGAGGTAGCGGGAGCACAGATACGCAGTATTTT.

The rearrangement links TRBV30 to TRBJ1-1, with a tentative D call TRBD1 (6 bases). V was cut by 5 bases and J by 5 bases, with 15 bases left in between. The CDR3 spans 13 residues. CDR1 and CDR2 (germline): GTSNPN, SVGIG (reference sequence). Here the CDR3 reads CAWGGGGGTEAFF. In DNA form, the CDR3 reads TGTGCCTGGGGAGGGGGGGGAGGAACTGAAGCTTTCTTT.

The chain joins TRBV24-1 to TRBJ2-1; maybe TRBD2 (5 bases). CDR1 is KGHDR, CDR2 SFDVKD, per germline. The CDR3 runs to 16 residues. V lost 4 bases, J lost 7 bases, and 19 bases lay in between. The CDR3 spells CATSDHFSVLDNEQFF. DNA of the CDR3: TGTGCCACCAGTGACCACTTTAGCGTCCTCGATAATGAGCAGTTCTTC.

The CDR3 DNA is TGTGCCACCAGTGATTCAGGGGAATCGGCGGTTCAGCCCCAGCATTTT. It codes for CATSDSGESAVQPQHF. The gene calls are TRBV24-1 and TRBJ1-5, with D possibly matching TRBD1 (6 bases). CDR1 is KGHDR and CDR2 is SFDVKD in the germline V gene. The V end lost 2 bases, the J end lost 6 bases, and 16 bases lay between the germline ends. CDR3 length equals 16 residues.